This T cell receptor (beta chain) was documented in a study of blood T cell repertoires in COVID-19. For the study at large: Sites in the United States, Italy and Spain provided acute and convalescent COVID-19 samples. In each case, the material was cDNA or gDNA derived from T cells, B-cell-depleted T cells, or PBMCs.

Original processing methods: Estimation of nucleated cell counts relied on the amplification of reference gene primers. Generated by immunoSEQ multiplex PCR, the TCRdb table keeps only in-frame clones and is missing some. Clone size and V and J calls were adopted from that table, with D and trimming inferred from the DNA. The sample carries roughly 230,000 clones, around 90% recorded once. CDR1 is SGHKS, CDR2 YYEKEE, per germline (reference sequence). V was cut by 2 bases and J by 0 bases, with 12 bases left in between. The CDR3 totals 15 residues. The chain joins TRBV5-5 to TRBJ2-7; tentative D call: TRBD2 (5 bases). The sample was peripheral blood. The receptor comes from a human donor in a cohort sampled during active COVID-19. This chain's CDR3 is CASSFYGTSSYEQYF. Here the CDR3 DNA reads TGTGCCAGCAGCTTTTACGGAACTAGCTCCTACGAGCAGTACTTC.